This T cell receptor (beta chain) was observed in a study of graft-versus-host responses after intestinal transplantation. Study-wide background: Every transplant recipient was induced with anti-thymocyte globulin, then maintained on tacrolimus and steroids for about three years.

Data came from immunoSEQ multiplex PCR; TCRdb stores just in-frame clones and leaves some out. The sample consists of about 28,000 clones, roughly four fifths of them appearing once. Of note for this clone: Its antigen is not identified.

The receptor was isolated from a human donor who received an intestinal transplant. The specimen was unstimulated CD8+ T cells sorted from spleen or lymph node cells, collected before intestinal transplant.

This CDR3 is CASSQVSTRGETQYF. The DNA for the CDR3 is TGCGCCAGCAGCCAAGTGAGCACCCGCGGGGAGACCCAGTACTTC. This chain uses TRBV4-1 with TRBJ2-5; D might be TRBD2 (5 bases). The CDR3 sequence is 15 residues long. Germline-derived CDR1 and CDR2 are MGHRA and YSYEKL. Trimming left V 1 base short and J 5 bases short, with 14 bases between.